A single sample gave rise to the 28 T cell receptor beta chains below, sequenced in a study of T cells in Graves' hyperthyroidism and ophthalmopathy. Amplification yielded TCR beta CDR3 regions, with RNA transcripts as the source. First-round RT-PCR with HTBI primers amplified the TCR CDR3 region. TCRdb processed the multiplex PCR reads anew with MiXCR; each CDR3 protein has one entry. Found here are hundreds of thousands of distinct CDR3 sequences, 18% of them singletons; the top ten hold about 45%. The sequenced sample was blood. Receptors were obtained from a middle-aged man with Graves' hyperthyroidism.

The chain combines TRBV13 with TRBJ2-1; D is perhaps TRBD2 (5 bases). CDR3 length equals 14 residues. V was shortened by 1 base and J by 7 bases, with 11 bases between the two germline ends. The germline V gene encodes CDR1 PRHDT and CDR2 FYEKMQ (reference sequence). In DNA, the CDR3 is TGTGCCAGCAGCTTAGAGGGAGATTCGAATGAGCAGTTCTTC. Translating it yields CASSLEGDSNEQFF.

This clonotype was detected ten times or more. The chain recombines TRBV2 with TRBJ1-5; possibly TRBD1 for D (5 bases). Trimming left V 7 bases short and J 0 bases short, with 13 bases between. Germline V gene sequence: CDR1 SNHLY, CDR2 FYNNEI. CDR3 length equals 15 residues. CDR3 sequence: CASKGGVNSNQPQHF. CDR3 coding DNA: TGTGCCAGCAAAGGAGGGGTTAATAGCAATCAGCCCCAGCATTTT.

As for this clonotype: At one end the junction does not follow the germline gene, possibly because of a read error. The chain combines TRBV7-9 with TRBJ2-7; D not resolved. The CDR3 runs 14 residues. The germline gives CDR1 SEHNR, CDR2 FQNEAQ (reference sequence). The CDR3 spells CTSSLVAGSYEQYF. The CDR3 DNA is TGTACCAGCAGCTTAGTAGCAGGATCCTACGAGCAGTACTTC. The full variable domain, completed using reference TRBV7-9 and TRBJ2-7, is DTGVSQNPRHKITKRGQNVTFRCDPISEHNRLYWYRQTLGQGPEFLTYFQNEAQLEKSRLLSDRFSAERPKGSFSTLEIQRTEQGDSAMYLCTSSLVAGSYEQYFGPGTRLTVT.

As DNA, the CDR3 is TGTGCCAGCAGCTTAGTTGAGATCACAGATACGCAGTATTTT. This codes for CASSLVEITDTQYF. This chain uses TRBV7-9 with TRBJ2-3; D is uncertain. V was cut by 1 base and J by 2 bases, with 7 bases left in between. CDR3 length: 14 residues. Looked up from germline, CDR1 is SEHNR and CDR2 is FQNEAQ (reference sequence).

This clonotype was seen more than once but under ten times. The CDR3 sequence: CASSLARENEQFF. DNA for the CDR3: TGCGCCAGCAGCTTGGCGAGGGAGAATGAGCAGTTCTTC. The chain employs TRBV5-1 and TRBJ2-1; TRBD2 is a possible D gene (5 bases). Germline CDR1 and CDR2: SGHRS and YFSETQ. The length of the CDR3 is 13 residues. With 0 bases removed from V and 7 bases from J, the gap between germline ends came to 8 bases.

This clonotype was picked up a small number of times. The rearrangement links TRBV19 to TRBJ2-2, with D hard to call. From germline, CDR1 is LNHDA and CDR2 SQIVND (reference sequence). The CDR3 length is 13 residues. The V gene lost 9 bases and the J gene lost 5 bases, with 13 bases spanning the gap. In DNA form, the CDR3 reads TGTGCCAGCCGGACCCCGAGGACCGGGGAGCTGTTTTTT. This sequence encodes CASRTPRTGELFF. Filled out from reference TRBV19 and TRBJ2-2, the complete variable domain reads DGGITQSPKYLFRKEGQNVTLSCEQNLNHDAMYWYRQDPGQGLRLIYYSQIVNDFQKGDIAEGYSVSREKKESFPLTVTSAQKNPTAFYLCASRTPRTGELFFGEGSRLTVL.

The table lists this clonotype with a few counts. The rearrangement uses TRBV6-2 or TRBV6-3 and TRBJ2-1, with D unresolved. The CDR3 sequence is 13 residues long. Germline CDR1 and CDR2: MNHEY and SVGEGT. The V end lost 1 base, the J end lost 5 bases, and 6 bases lay between the germline ends. The CDR3 reads CASSYLAHNEQFF. In DNA, the CDR3 is TGTGCCAGCAGTTACTTAGCACACAATGAGCAGTTCTTC.

This clonotype was picked up a small number of times. A much larger clone differs by one base, so this may be a read error. The chain uses TRBV5-1 and TRBJ1-6; TRBD1 agrees at 9 bases. Germline V gene lookup returns CDR1 SGHRS and CDR2 YFSETQ. This CDR3 has 15 amino acids. The chain's CDR3 is CASSVWTGDNSPLYF. The DNA of the CDR3 is TGCGCCAGCAGCGTCTGGACAGGGGATAATTCACCCCTCTACTTT.

The table lists this clonotype with a few counts. The rearrangement joins TRBV6-9 to TRBJ1-6, with D unclear. V was trimmed by 10 bases and J by 9 bases, leaving 22 bases between them. The germline V gene has CDR1 MNHGY and CDR2 SVAAGI. The length of the CDR3 is 15 residues. This CDR3 reads CATSRSGPAGSPLHF. CDR3 nucleotide sequence: TGTGCCACTTCGAGGTCGGGCCCGGCGGGTTCACCCCTCCACTTT.

This clonotype was counted ten times or more. The genes are TRBV2 and TRBJ1-1, with 7 bases fitting TRBD1. J gave up 3 bases and V 9 bases, and 4 bases lay outside the gene matches. CDR3 length equals 12 residues. Germline lookup yields CDR1 SNHLY and CDR2 FYNNEI. The CDR3 region has the DNA TGTGCCAGTAGACAGGGCGACACTGAAGCTTTCTTT. Encoded protein: CASRQGDTEAFF.

Ten or more counts support this clonotype. CDR3: CASSVDNRGGADNEQFF. As DNA, the CDR3 is TGTGCCAGCAGCGTCGATAACCGCGGGGGGGCCGACAATGAGCAGTTCTTC. This chain connects TRBV9 to TRBJ2-1; 9 nucleotides align to TRBD2. CDR1 and CDR2 from the germline V gene are SGDLS and YYNGEE. Trimming took 2 bases from V and 5 from J; bases not matched to a gene: 11. The CDR3 loop spans 17 amino acids.

In this sample, this clonotype turned up a few times. This chain's CDR3 is CASSAPLSARDNMGENIQYF. The DNA for the CDR3 is TGTGCCAGCAGTGCTCCTCTTTCGGCCCGCGATAACATGGGGGAGAACATTCAGTACTTC. This chain connects TRBV6-2 or TRBV6-3 to TRBJ2-4; D tentatively reads TRBD1 or TRBD2 (5 bases each). This CDR3 comprises 20 residues. Germline V lookup: CDR1 MNHEY, CDR2 SVGEGT. V was clipped by 5 bases and J by 7 bases, with 33 bases between them.

There are many counts of this clonotype. The chain has TRBV5-4 and TRBJ2-2; D gene unclear. Trimming removed 3 bases from V and 5 bases from J, with 11 bases in between. There are 14 residues in the CDR3. The germline V gene has CDR1 SGHNT and CDR2 YYREEE (reference sequence). The CDR3 region is CASSYERRTGELFF. The CDR3 nucleotides are TGTGCCAGCAGCTACGAAAGAAGAACCGGGGAGCTGTTTTTT.

This clonotype was counted between two and nine times. The gene calls are TRBV3-1 and TRBJ2-7; 8 nucleotides line up with TRBD2. Trimming took 2 bases from V and 4 from J; bases not matched to a gene: 7. This CDR3 contains 15 residues. Germline-derived CDR1 and CDR2 are LGHDT and YNNKEL (reference sequence). The CDR3 DNA sequence: TGTGCCAGCAGCCAATTCCGGGGGGGTCGGTACGAGCAGTACTTC. This gives the protein CASSQFRGGRYEQYF.

This clonotype was seen only once. This could be a read error, since a much larger clone is one nucleotide away. V and J are TRBV2 and TRBJ2-7; 11 positions agree with TRBD2. The CDR3 spans 16 residues. Germline lookup yields CDR1 SNHLY and CDR2 FYNNEI. CDR3 sequence: CVSKRTSGGTSIEQYF. The CDR3, as DNA: TGTGTCAGCAAAAGAACTAGCGGGGGAACCTCTATAGAGCAGTACTTC.

This clonotype was seen ten or more times. Here the CDR3 reads CASSEGNSLVTQYF. In DNA, the CDR3 is TGTGCCAGCAGTGAGGGCAACTCCTTGGTGACCCAGTACTTC. The chain links TRBV2 to TRBJ2-5; D call uncertain. The CDR3 runs 14 residues. V lost 3 bases and J 7 bases, leaving 15 bases between the germline ends. Germline lookup yields CDR1 SNHLY and CDR2 FYNNEI.

This clonotype has just a few counts. The V call is TRBV27, the J call TRBJ2-3; the match to TRBD2 covers 7 bases. V shed 6 bases and J 0 bases; nucleotides not matched to a gene: 6. This CDR3 is 15 amino acids long. CDR1 is MNHEY, CDR2 SMNVEV, per germline (reference sequence). Here the CDR3 reads CASSPGEGSTDTQYF. Here the CDR3 DNA reads TGTGCCAGCAGCCCGGGGGAGGGAAGCACAGATACGCAGTATTTT.

This chain links TRBV5-1 with TRBJ2-7; 9 bases line up with TRBD2. Looked up from germline, CDR1 is SGHRS and CDR2 is YFSETQ. There are 15 residues in the CDR3. The J segment lost 5 bases and the V segment lost 0 bases, leaving 6 bases of the junction unmatched. The CDR3 DNA reads as TGCGCCAGCAGCTTGGAGGCGGGGGGGCTTCACGAGCAGTACTTC. Translated, it gives CASSLEAGGLHEQYF.

This clonotype was seen once. The chain links TRBV5-1 to TRBJ2-7; 10 bases line up with TRBD1. CDR1 is SGHRS and CDR2 is YFSETQ in the germline V gene. The CDR3 runs 14 residues. V lost 2 bases to trimming and J lost 5 bases; unmatched junction nucleotides: 4. The CDR3, as DNA: TGCGCCAGCAGCTTCGGGACAGGGGACGACGAGCAGTACTTC. This codes for CASSFGTGDDEQYF.

This sequence joins TRBV5-1 and TRBJ1-1; no definite D call. Germline V gene sequence: CDR1 SGHRS, CDR2 YFSETQ. The CDR3 is made up of 14 amino acids. The V gene lost 4 bases and the J gene lost 3 bases, with 13 bases spanning the gap. DNA for the CDR3: TGCGCCAGCAGCACCGCGGGTGGGTACACTGAAGCTTTCTTT. It specifies CASSTAGGYTEAFF. The full variable domain, completed using reference TRBV5-1 and TRBJ1-1, is KAGVTQTPRYLIKTRGQQVTLSCSPISGHRSVSWYQQTPGQGLQFLFEYFSETQRNKGNFPGRFSGRQFSNSRSEMNVSTLELGDSALYLCASSTAGGYTEAFFGQGTRLTVV.

This clonotype was detected only a few times. The CDR3 spells CASSEKVSGNTIYF. CDR3 coding DNA: TGTGCCAGCAGTGAAAAAGTCTCTGGAAACACCATATATTTT. The chain recombines TRBV2 with TRBJ1-3; D is uncertain. The CDR3 has 14 amino acids. Germline V gene data show CDR1 as SNHLY and CDR2 as FYNNEI. The germline V and J ends were trimmed by 2 bases and 0 bases, with 5 bases remaining between them.

The rearrangement uses TRBV5-4 and TRBJ1-1, with D possibly TRBD1 on 6 matching bases. The CDR3 runs to 14 residues. The V end lost 4 bases, the J end lost 3 bases, and 13 bases lay between the germline ends. Germline V gene lookup returns CDR1 SGHNT and CDR2 YYREEE (reference sequence). The CDR3 is CASSPRQVDTEAFF. CDR3 coding DNA: TGTGCCAGCAGCCCAAGACAGGTAGACACTGAAGCTTTCTTT.

V usage is TRBV19 and J usage is TRBJ1-2; TRBD1 is a possible D gene (5 bases). The CDR3 is made up of 18 amino acids. The V end was cut by 0 bases, the J end by 0 bases, with 17 bases between. Germline CDR1 LNHDA, CDR2 SQIVND (reference sequence). The CDR3 sequence: CASSIEGVSPTSNYGYTF. DNA for the CDR3: TGTGCCAGTAGTATAGAGGGGGTATCCCCTACCTCTAACTATGGCTACACCTTC.

Notes on this clonotype: Since a much larger clone is just one base distant, this may be a read error. The chain links TRBV20-1 to TRBJ2-2; tentative D call: TRBD1 (5 bases). Germline CDR1 DFQATT, CDR2 SNEGSKA (reference sequence). CDR3 length: 13 residues. The CDR3 DNA reads as TGCAGTGCCGAGCCAGGGAACACCCGGGAGCTGTTTTTT. It translates to CSAEPGNTRELFF.

This clonotype was picked up many times. The chain is built from TRBV5-1 and TRBJ2-1; D is ambiguous. The length of the CDR3 is 13 residues. V was shortened by 0 bases and J by 9 bases, with 10 bases between the two germline ends. Germline CDR1 reads SGHRS; CDR2 reads YFSETQ. CDR3 DNA sequence: TGCGCCAGCAGCTTGGACGGATATCCTGAGCAGTTCTTC. Translated: CASSLDGYPEQFF.

This sequence joins TRBV5-1 and TRBJ2-3; D unclear. CDR1 is SGHRS, CDR2 YFSETQ, per germline. V was pared by 2 bases and J by 5 bases, with 9 bases between. The CDR3 has 13 amino acids. CDR3 sequence: CASSFDGQDTQYF. The CDR3 coding sequence is TGCGCCAGCAGCTTCGACGGTCAAGATACGCAGTATTTT.

The table lists this clonotype with many counts. V and J are TRBV28 and TRBJ1-1; D is uncertain. Germline V gene data show CDR1 as MDHEN and CDR2 as SYDVKM. Trimming removed 6 bases at V and 8 bases at J, with 13 bases between. The CDR3 length is 12 residues. CDR3 bases: TGTGCCAGCAGCCCGGTCCGGCTAGAAGCTTTCTTT. It codes for CASSPVRLEAFF.

This clonotype was picked up a small number of times. V is TRBV3-2 and J is TRBJ2-5; the table calls TRBD1, which could not be checked here. TRBV3-2 is a listed pseudogene. The CDR3 is 14 residues long. This CDR3 is CASSQNRVKKTQYF. The DNA for the CDR3 is TGTGCCAGCAGCCAGAACAGGGTCAAGAAGACCCAGTACTTC.